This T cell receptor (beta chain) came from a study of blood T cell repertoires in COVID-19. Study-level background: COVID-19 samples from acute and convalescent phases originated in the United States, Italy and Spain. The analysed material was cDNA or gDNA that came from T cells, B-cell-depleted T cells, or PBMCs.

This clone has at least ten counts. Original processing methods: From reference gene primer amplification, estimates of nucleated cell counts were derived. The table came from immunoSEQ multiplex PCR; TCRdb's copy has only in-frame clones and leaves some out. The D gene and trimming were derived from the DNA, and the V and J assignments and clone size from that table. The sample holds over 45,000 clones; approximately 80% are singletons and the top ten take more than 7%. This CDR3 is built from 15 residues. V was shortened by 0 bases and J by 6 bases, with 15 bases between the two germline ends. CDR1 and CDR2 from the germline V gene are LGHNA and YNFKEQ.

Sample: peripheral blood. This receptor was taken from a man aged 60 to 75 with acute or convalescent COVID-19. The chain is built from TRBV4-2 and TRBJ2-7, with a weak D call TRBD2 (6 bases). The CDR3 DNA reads TGTGCCAGCAGCCAAGATCAGGAGGGCCGGGGCGAGCAGTACTTC. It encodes CASSQDQEGRGEQYF.